These T cell receptor beta chains were read from a single sample in a study of cytomegalovirus exposure and HLA in healthy donors. Profiled with immunoSEQ multiplex PCR; TCRdb holds only in-frame clones, not every one. The profile shows 160,000 or so clones, 70% to 80% of them singletons. The sequencing sample was made of PBMCs. These receptors were collected from a male donor in good health and CMV-seronegative. Both conserved end residues are part of each CDR3. D genes are given only for firm matches. Only part of the rows carry a size: once, few, many, or a class if the clone is expanded.

CDR3 protein,CDR3 DNA,D gene,V gene,clone size,J gene
CASSARQGLGEKLFF,TGTGCCAGCAGTGCGAGACAGGGACTAGGTGAAAAACTGTTTTTT,TRBD1,TRBV27,.,TRBJ1-4
CASSLWGDEQFF,TGTGCCAGCAGCTTGTGGGGGGATGAGCAGTTCTTC,.,TRBV11-3,few,TRBJ2-1
CASSHTGGNTGTPYEQYF,TGTGCCAGCAGTCACACAGGGGGTAATACCGGGACACCCTACGAGCAGTACTTC,TRBD1,TRBV28,.,TRBJ2-7
CASTYWGVEPYEQYF,TGTGCCAGCACCTACTGGGGGGTCGAACCCTACGAGCAGTACTTC,.,TRBV6-1,.,TRBJ2-7
CASSLSQGRGTEAFF,TGTGCCAGCAGTTTATCACAGGGAAGGGGCACTGAAGCTTTCTTT,.,TRBV27,.,TRBJ1-1
CASRAGTGPEQYF,TGTGCCAGCCGAGCCGGGACAGGGCCCGAGCAGTACTTC,TRBD1,TRBV6-5,.,TRBJ2-7
CASSPGGAGNTEAFF,TGTGCCAGCAGTCCAGGGGGCGCGGGGAACACTGAAGCTTTCTTT,TRBD1,TRBV6-5,.,TRBJ1-1
CASSLVFNEQFF,TGTGCCAGCAGCCTCGTCTTTAATGAGCAGTTCTTC,.,TRBV7-2,.,TRBJ2-1
CAWTAGIGSDEQFF,TGTGCCTGGACGGCGGGGATAGGCTCAGATGAGCAGTTCTTC,.,TRBV30,.,TRBJ2-1
CASSLVGQGVQPQHF,TGTGCCAGCAGCTTAGTGGGACAGGGGGTTCAGCCCCAGCATTTT,TRBD1,TRBV7-2,.,TRBJ1-5
CASSIAQGGPEAFF,TGTGCCAGTAGTATCGCACAGGGTGGACCTGAAGCTTTCTTT,.,TRBV19,.,TRBJ1-1
CASSHSTQGRNEKLFF,TGCGCCAGCAGCCATTCAACACAGGGTCGGAATGAAAAACTGTTTTTT,.,TRBV4-1,few,TRBJ1-4
CASSYLNSPLHF,TGTGCCAGCAGTTACCTCAATTCACCCCTCCACTTT,.,TRBV6-5,.,TRBJ1-6
CASSSGLAGGEQFF,TGTGCCAGCAGTTCCGGACTAGCGGGGGGTGAGCAGTTCTTC,TRBD2,TRBV28,.,TRBJ2-1
CASSLARGGPGEQYF,TGCGCCAGCAGCTTGGCGCGGGGGGGCCCGGGAGAGCAGTACTTC,TRBD2,TRBV5-1,.,TRBJ2-7
CASTTAGQYF,TGCGCCAGCACTACAGCGGGGCAGTATTTT,.,TRBV5-1,few,TRBJ2-3
CASSQLQGAFDGYTF,TGCGCCAGCAGCCAGCTACAGGGGGCATTCGATGGCTACACCTTC,TRBD1,TRBV4-3,.,TRBJ1-2
CASSLRGGTDTQYF,TGTGCCAGCTCCCTGCGGGGGGGCACAGATACGCAGTATTTT,.,TRBV21-1,few,TRBJ2-3
CASSPGGQAKTQYF,TGCGCCAGCAGCCCCGGCGGGCAGGCGAAGACCCAGTACTTC,.,TRBV5-1,.,TRBJ2-5
CASSSGVGAFF,TGTGCCAGCAGCTCAGGGGTAGGGGCTTTCTTT,.,TRBV5-6,.,TRBJ1-1
CASSLTKEETQYF,TGTGCCAGCAGCTTAACGAAGGAGGAGACCCAGTACTTC,.,TRBV7-3,.,TRBJ2-5
CASSGGQWPSPLHF,TGTGCCAGCAGCGGCGGACAGTGGCCTTCACCCCTCCACTTT,.,TRBV9,few,TRBJ1-6
CASSQDTGGGRTEAFF,TGTGCCAGCAGCCAAGATACGGGAGGGGGTCGGACTGAAGCTTTCTTT,.,TRBV4-2,.,TRBJ1-1
CARGLAARVGEQFF,TGCGCCAGGGGACTAGCGGCCCGGGTGGGGGAGCAGTTCTTC,TRBD2,TRBV5-1,.,TRBJ2-1